This T cell receptor beta chain comes out of a study of patients and donors after allogeneic stem cell transplantation. The CDR3 has 13 residues. V shed 0 bases and J 4 bases; nucleotides not matched to a gene: 0. The germline CDR1 and CDR2 sequences are DFQATT and SNEGSKA (reference sequence). Via MiXCR, TCRdb re-called the RT-PCR reads, giving one row per CDR3 protein. The table has a few hundred thousand distinct CDR3 sequences, 35% to 45% seen once. Sequenced: blood, either unsorted or a sorted T cell fraction (not recorded which). The sequence was obtained from a human donor who was either an allogeneic HSCT recipient or a stem cell or donor lymphocyte infusion donor (not recorded which). It is not recorded whose cells these are; they may come from a transplant donor. This chain links TRBV20-1 with TRBJ1-5; TRBD1 matches 7 bases. In DNA form, the CDR3 reads TGCAGTGCTAGAGAGACAGGGAATCAGCCCCAGCATTTT. Residues: CSARETGNQPQHF.